This entry is about one T cell receptor beta chain. The antigen is unknown. Assay used: immunoSEQ multiplex PCR; TCRdb lists only in-frame clones, some missing. The sample consists of approximately 340,000 clones, about 85% of them appearing once. The treatment denotes: some 20 received Ad26.COV2.S at low or high dose, single or two shots; a few received placebo; per-sample allocation not given. Sampling occurred on day 63 after the first vaccine or placebo injection. Germline-derived CDR1 and CDR2 are KGHSH and LQKENI. This CDR3 has 14 residues. V dropped 3 bases and J dropped 13 bases, with 16 bases sitting between them. The source of the sample is a study of Ad26.COV2.S vaccination and SARS-CoV-2 variants. The wider study: Administration of Ad26.COV2.S was intramuscular, either once or twice 56 days apart.

Study outcomes and limitations: Responses of spike-specific T cells (both CD8+ and CD4+) reportedly showed substantial breadth after vaccination. Those who received vaccine or placebo ended up with similar non-spike TCR breadth. Spike-specific TCR breadth ran higher among vaccine recipients than placebo recipients.

The specimen comprised peripheral blood, sampled in a trial of Ad26.COV2.S vaccine versus placebo. V gene TRBV18 combines with J gene TRBJ1-6, with D possibly TRBD1 on 5 matching bases. The clonotype originates from a person aged 18-60 years who received the Ad26.COV2.S COVID-19 vaccine or a placebo. CDR3 in amino acids: CASSPSAGVFPLHF. In DNA form, the CDR3 reads TGTGCCAGCTCACCTTCCGCGGGGGTGTTCCCCCTCCACTTT.